The present T cell receptor beta chain was sequenced within a study of T cells in Graves' hyperthyroidism and ophthalmopathy. The study, taken as a whole, reports: Blood also carried most thyroid clonotypes expanded above 0.001.

RNA transcripts were the template for amplifying TCR beta CDR3 regions. Carried out on the TCR CDR3, a first-round RT-PCR used the HTBI primer set. TCRdb reprocessed the multiplex PCR reads with MiXCR, giving one entry per CDR3 protein. The sample lists hundreds of thousands of distinct CDR3 sequences, less than 15% occurring once. Fresh peripheral blood, about 9.9 ml, yielded the PBMCs. CDR3 length equals 15 residues. Germline V lookup: CDR1 SNHLY, CDR2 FYNNEI. The ends lost 7 bases at V and 2 bases at J; junction bases unmatched: 5. This clonotype appeared many times. The antigen remains undetermined.

The chain employs TRBV2 and TRBJ2-2; TRBD2 matches 9 bases. This sequence was found in a woman younger than 30 with Graves' hyperthyroidism. Sequencing was carried out using blood. CDR3 in DNA: TGTGCCAGCACGCGACTAGCGGTTAACACCGGGGAGCTGTTTTTT. It encodes CASTRLAVNTGELFF.